This T cell receptor (beta chain) stems from a study of early T cells in non-severe SARS-CoV-2 infection. Study overall: The study sequenced bulk RNA from unsorted whole blood, with chains unpaired. Study results and caveats: In VDJdb matching, anti-spike CD8 responses were favored while private and CD4 specificities went missing.

V was trimmed by 0 bases and J by 4 bases, leaving 9 bases between them. Germline V gene sequence: CDR1 KGHDR, CDR2 SFDVKD. The CDR3 runs to 15 residues. This clonotype was picked up a small number of times. The antigen remains undetermined. Attachment of unique molecular identifiers was made to individual cDNA molecules. One entry per CDR3 protein results from TCRdb running MiXCR on the 5' RACE reads. The sample yields 80,000 to 95,000 distinct CDR3 sequences, 13% to 15% seen once. This clonotype was obtained from an adult who was a healthcare worker with PCR-confirmed SARS-CoV-2 infection or an uninfected control (not recorded which). Sequencing used whole blood. This rearrangement joins TRBV24-1 to TRBJ2-1; D perhaps matches TRBD2 (5 bases). CDR3 loop: CATSDLRTGYNEQFF. DNA of the CDR3: TGTGCCACCAGTGATTTGCGGACGGGGTACAATGAGCAGTTCTTC.